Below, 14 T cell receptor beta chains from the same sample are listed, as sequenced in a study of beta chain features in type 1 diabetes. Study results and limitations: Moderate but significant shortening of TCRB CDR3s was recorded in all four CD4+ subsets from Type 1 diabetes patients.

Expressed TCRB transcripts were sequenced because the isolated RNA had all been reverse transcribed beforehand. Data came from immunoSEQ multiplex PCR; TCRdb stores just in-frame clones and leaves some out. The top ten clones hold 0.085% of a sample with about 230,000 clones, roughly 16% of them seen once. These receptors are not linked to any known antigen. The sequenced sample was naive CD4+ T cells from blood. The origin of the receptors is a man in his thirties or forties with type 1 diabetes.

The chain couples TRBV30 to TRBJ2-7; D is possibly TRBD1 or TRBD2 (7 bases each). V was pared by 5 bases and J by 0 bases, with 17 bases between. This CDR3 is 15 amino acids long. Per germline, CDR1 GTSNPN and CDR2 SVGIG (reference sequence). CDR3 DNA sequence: TGTGCCTGGGAACGGGGGGACAGATTCTCCTACGAGCAGTACTTC. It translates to CAWERGDRFSYEQYF.

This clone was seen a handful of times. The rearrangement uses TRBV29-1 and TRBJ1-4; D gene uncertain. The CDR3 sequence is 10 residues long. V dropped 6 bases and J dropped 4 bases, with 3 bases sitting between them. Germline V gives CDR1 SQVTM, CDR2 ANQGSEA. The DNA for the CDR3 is TGCAGCGTCGGTAATGAAAAACTGTTTTTT. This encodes CSVGNEKLFF.

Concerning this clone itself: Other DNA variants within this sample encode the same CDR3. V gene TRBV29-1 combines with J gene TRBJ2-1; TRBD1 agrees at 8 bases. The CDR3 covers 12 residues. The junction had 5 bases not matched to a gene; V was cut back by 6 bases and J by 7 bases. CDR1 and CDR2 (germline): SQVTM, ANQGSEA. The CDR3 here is CSVRQGRNEQFF. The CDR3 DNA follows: TGCAGCGTCCGACAGGGGCGGAATGAGCAGTTCTTC.

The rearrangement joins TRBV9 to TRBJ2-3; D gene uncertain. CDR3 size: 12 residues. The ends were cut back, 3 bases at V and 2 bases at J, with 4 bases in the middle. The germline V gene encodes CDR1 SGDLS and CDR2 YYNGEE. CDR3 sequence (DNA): TGTGCCAGCAGCGCCACCACAGATACGCAGTATTTT. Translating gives CASSATTDTQYF.

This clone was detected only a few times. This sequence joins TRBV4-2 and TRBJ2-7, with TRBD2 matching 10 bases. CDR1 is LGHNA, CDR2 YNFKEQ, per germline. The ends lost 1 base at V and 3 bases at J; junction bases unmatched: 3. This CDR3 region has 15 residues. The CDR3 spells CASSQVAGGRYEQYF. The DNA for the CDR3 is TGTGCCAGCAGCCAAGTAGCGGGAGGTCGCTACGAGCAGTACTTC.

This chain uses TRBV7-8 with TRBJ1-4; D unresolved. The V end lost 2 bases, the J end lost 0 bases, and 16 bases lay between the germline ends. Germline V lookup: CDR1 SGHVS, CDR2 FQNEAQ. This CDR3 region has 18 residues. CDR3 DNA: TGTGCCAGCAGCTTAAAGCTCGGACGGATTGCAACTAATGAAAAACTGTTTTTT. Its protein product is CASSLKLGRIATNEKLFF.

Here the CDR3 reads CASSQLTGETQYF. The CDR3 bases are TGTGCCAGTAGTCAACTAACCGGGGAGACCCAGTACTTC. The chain combines TRBV19 with TRBJ2-5; D uncertain. Germline V gene lookup returns CDR1 LNHDA and CDR2 SQIVND (reference sequence). V lost 5 bases to trimming and J lost 5 bases, with 12 bases between them. The CDR3 runs 13 residues.

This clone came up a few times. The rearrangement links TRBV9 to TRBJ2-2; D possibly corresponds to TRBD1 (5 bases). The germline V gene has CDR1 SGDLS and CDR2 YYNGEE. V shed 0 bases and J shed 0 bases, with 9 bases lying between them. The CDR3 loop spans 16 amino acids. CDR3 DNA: TGTGCCAGCAGCGTAGTAGGGGATCCGAACACCGGGGAGCTGTTTTTT. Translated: CASSVVGDPNTGELFF.

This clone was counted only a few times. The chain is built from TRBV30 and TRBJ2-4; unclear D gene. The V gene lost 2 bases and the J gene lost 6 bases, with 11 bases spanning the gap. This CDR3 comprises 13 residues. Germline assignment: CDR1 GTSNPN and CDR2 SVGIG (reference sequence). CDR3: CAWSRGATNIQYF. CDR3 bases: TGTGCCTGGAGTCGCGGAGCGACAAACATTCAGTACTTC.

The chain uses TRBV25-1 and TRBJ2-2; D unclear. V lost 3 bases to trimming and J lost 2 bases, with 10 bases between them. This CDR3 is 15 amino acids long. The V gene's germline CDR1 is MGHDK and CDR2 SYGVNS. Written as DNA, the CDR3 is TGTGCCAGCAGTGATAGCCGGATAAACACCGGGGAGCTGTTTTTT. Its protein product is CASSDSRINTGELFF. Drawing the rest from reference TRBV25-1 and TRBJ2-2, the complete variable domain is EADIYQTPRYLVIGTGKKITLECSQTMGHDKMYWYQQDPGMELHLIHYSYGVNSTEKGDLSSESTVSRIRTEHFPLTLESARPSHTSQYLCASSDSRINTGELFFGEGSRLTVL.

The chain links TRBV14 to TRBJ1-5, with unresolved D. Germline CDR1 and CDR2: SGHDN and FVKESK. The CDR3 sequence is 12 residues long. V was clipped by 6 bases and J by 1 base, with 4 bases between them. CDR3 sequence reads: CASSGSNQPQHF. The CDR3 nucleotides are TGTGCCAGCAGTGGGAGCAATCAGCCCCAGCATTTT.

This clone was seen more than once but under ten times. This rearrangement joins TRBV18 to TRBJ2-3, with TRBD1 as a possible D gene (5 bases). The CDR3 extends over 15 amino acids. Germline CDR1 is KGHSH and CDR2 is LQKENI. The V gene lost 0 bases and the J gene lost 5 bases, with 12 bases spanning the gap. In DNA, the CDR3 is TGTGCCAGCTCACCACCGAAAGGGGAAGGAGATACGCAGTATTTT. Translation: CASSPPKGEGDTQYF.

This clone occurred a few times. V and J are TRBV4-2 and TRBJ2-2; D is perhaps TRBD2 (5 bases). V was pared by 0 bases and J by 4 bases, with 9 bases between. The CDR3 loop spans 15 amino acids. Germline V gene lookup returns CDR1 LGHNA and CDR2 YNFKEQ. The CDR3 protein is CASSQEPRGTGELFF. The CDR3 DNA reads TGTGCCAGCAGCCAAGAGCCCCGGGGCACCGGGGAGCTGTTTTTT.

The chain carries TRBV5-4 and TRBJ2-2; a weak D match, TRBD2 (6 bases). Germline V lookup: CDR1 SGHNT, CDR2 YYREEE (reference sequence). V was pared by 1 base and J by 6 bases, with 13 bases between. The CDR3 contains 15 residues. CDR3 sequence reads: CASSLIGTPAGELFF. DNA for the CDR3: TGTGCCAGCAGCTTGATTGGGACTCCCGCCGGGGAGCTGTTTTTT. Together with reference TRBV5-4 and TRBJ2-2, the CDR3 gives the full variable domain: ETGVTQSPTHLIKTRGQQVTLRCSSQSGHNTVSWYQQALGQGPQFIFQYYREEENGRGNFPPRFSGLQFPNYSSELNVNALELDDSALYLCASSLIGTPAGELFFGEGSRLTVL.